This T cell receptor (beta chain) was sequenced in a study of siplizumab effects on memory and regulatory T cells. Study-level results: Versus over 25% in controls, the mappable alloreactive CD4+ clones averaged approximately 69% Treg-derived with siplizumab.

Worth noting for this clone: Its antigen is undetermined.

The CDR3 covers 19 residues. Germline V gene data show CDR1 as WSHSY and CDR2 as SAAADI. V gave up 2 bases and J gave up 8 bases; unmatched junction bases: 18. Profiling relied on immunoSEQ multiplex PCR, and the TCRdb table lists in-frame clones only, not all of them. This table has roughly 120,000 clones, about 94% appearing once. J is TRBJ1-2 and V is TRBV10-2; 12 positions agree with TRBD1. Sequenced: non-Treg CD4+ T cells sorted from blood. The sequence was collected from a human donor in good health. The chain's CDR3 is CASSEGAPGRGQGARGYTF. In nucleotides, the CDR3 is TGCGCCAGCAGTGAGGGAGCCCCGGGGAGGGGACAGGGGGCTCGGGGCTACACCTTC.